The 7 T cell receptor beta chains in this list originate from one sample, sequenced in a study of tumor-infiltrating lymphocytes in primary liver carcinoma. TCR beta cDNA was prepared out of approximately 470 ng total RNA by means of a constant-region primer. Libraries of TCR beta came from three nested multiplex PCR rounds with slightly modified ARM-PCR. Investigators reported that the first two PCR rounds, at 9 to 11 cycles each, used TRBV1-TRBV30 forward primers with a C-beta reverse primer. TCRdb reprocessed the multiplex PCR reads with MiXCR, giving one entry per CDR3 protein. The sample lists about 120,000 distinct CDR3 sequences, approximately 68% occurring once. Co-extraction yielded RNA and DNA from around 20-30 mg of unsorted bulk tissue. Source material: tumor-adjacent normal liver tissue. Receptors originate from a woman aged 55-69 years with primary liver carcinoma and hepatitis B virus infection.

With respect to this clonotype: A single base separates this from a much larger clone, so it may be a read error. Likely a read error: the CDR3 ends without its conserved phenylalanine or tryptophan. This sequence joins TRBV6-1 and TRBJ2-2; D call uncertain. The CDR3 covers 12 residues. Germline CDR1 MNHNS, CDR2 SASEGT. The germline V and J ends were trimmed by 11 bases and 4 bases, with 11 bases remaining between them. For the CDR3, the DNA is TGTGCCTGCTCTAGGCTCACCGGGGAGCTGTTTCTT. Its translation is CACSRLTGELFL.

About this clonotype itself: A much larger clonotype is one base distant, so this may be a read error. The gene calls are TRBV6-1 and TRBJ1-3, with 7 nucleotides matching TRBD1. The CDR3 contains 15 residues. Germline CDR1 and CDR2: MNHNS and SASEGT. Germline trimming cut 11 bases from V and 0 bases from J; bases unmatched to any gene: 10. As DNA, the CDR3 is TGTGCCTGCCGGACAGGCTCCCTCTCTGGAAACACCATATATTTT. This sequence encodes CACRTGSLSGNTIYF.

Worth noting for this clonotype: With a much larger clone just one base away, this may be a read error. CDR3 protein: CASSFVLTSGEETQYF. DNA of the CDR3: TGTGCCAGCAGTTTCGTCCTGACTAGCGGAGAAGAGACCCAGTACTTC. The V gene is TRBV28, the J gene TRBJ2-5; TRBD2 matches 9 bases. The germline V gene has CDR1 MDHEN and CDR2 SYDVKM. The CDR3 loop spans 16 amino acids. V was pared by 3 bases and J by 3 bases, with 8 bases of the junction left unmatched.

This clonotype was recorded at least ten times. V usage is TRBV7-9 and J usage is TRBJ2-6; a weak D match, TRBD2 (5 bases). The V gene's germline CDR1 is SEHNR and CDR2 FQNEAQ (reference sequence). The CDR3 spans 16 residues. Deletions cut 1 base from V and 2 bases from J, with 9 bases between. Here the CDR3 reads CASSLVGAAGANVLTF. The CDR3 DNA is TGTGCCAGCAGCTTAGTGGGAGCGGCTGGGGCCAACGTCCTGACTTTC.

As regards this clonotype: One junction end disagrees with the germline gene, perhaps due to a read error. DNA for the CDR3: TGTGACAGCGGCTTAACGGCGAGCACAGATACGCAGTATTTT. Its protein product is CDSGLTASTDTQYF. This chain connects TRBV7-3 to TRBJ2-3, with a tentative D call TRBD2 (5 bases). Looked up from germline, CDR1 is SGHTA and CDR2 is FQGTGA. The CDR3 has 14 residues.

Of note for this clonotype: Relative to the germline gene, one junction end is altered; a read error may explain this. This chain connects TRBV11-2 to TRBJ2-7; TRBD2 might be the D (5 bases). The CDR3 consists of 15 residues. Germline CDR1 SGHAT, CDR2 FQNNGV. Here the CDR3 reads CASSFNRGTSYEPCF. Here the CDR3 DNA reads TGTGCCAGCAGCTTTAATCGGGGAACCTCCTATGAGCCGTGCTTC. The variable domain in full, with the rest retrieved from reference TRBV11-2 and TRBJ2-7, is EAGVAQSPRYKIIEKRQSVAFWCNPISGHATLYWYQQILGQGPKLLIQFQNNGVVDDSQLPKDRFSAERLKGVDSTLKIQPAKLEDSAVYLCASSFNRGTSYEPCFGPGTRLTVT.

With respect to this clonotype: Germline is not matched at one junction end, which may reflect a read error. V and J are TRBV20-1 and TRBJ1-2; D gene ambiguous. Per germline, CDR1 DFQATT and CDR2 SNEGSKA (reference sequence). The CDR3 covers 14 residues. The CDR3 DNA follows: TGCAGTACTAGAGACCGATCTCGGGGCTATGGCTACACCTTC. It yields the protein CSTRDRSRGYGYTF.